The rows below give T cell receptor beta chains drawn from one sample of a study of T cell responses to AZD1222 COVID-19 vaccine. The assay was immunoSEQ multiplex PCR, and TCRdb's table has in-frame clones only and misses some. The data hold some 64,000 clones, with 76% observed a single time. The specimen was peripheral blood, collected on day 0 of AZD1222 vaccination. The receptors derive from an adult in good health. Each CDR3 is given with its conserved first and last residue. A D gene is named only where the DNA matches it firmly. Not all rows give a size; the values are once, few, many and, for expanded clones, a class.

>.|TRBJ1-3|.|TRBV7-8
CASSRGPRGSGNTIYF
TGTGCCAGCAGCCGAGGCCCTAGGGGCTCTGGAAACACCATATATTTT
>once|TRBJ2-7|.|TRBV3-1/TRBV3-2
CASRFTGYEQYF
TGTGCCAGTCGTTTTACAGGCTACGAGCAGTACTTC
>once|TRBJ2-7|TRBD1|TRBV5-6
CASSFGTGAYEQYF
TGTGCCAGCAGCTTTGGGACAGGGGCATACGAGCAGTACTTC
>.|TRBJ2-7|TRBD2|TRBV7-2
CASRGLAAYEQYF
TGTGCCAGCAGGGGACTAGCGGCCTACGAGCAGTACTTC
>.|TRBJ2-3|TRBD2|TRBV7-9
CASSPSGSLSTDTQYF
TGTGCCAGCAGCCCTAGCGGCAGCCTTAGCACAGATACGCAGTATTTT
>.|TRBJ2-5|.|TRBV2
CASSGGGIGETQYF
TGTGCCAGCAGTGGAGGGGGGATCGGAGAGACCCAGTACTTC
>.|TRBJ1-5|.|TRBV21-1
CASSKVSINQPQHF
TGTGCCAGCAGCAAAGTCTCCATCAATCAGCCCCAGCATTTT
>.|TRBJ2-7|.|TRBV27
CASSKMGGRDYEQYF
TGTGCCAGCAGTAAAATGGGTGGCCGAGACTACGAGCAGTACTTC
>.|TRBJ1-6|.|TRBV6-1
CASSQSRNSPLHF
TGTGCCAGCAGTCAGTCCCGGAATTCACCCCTCCACTTT
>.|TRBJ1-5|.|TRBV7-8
CASSLAQGGSNQPQHF
TGTGCCAGCAGCTTAGCGCAGGGTGGCAGCAATCAGCCCCAGCATTTT
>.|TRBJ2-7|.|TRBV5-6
CASNSLGTVSYEQYF
TGTGCCAGCAACAGCCTGGGGACGGTATCCTACGAGCAGTACTTC
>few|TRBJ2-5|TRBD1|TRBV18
CASSPTTGVIETQYF
TGTGCCAGCTCACCCACGACAGGGGTTATAGAGACCCAGTACTTC
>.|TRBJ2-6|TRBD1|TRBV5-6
CASSSTGAYISGANVLTF
TGTGCCAGCAGTTCGACAGGGGCCTACATCTCTGGGGCCAACGTCCTGACTTTC
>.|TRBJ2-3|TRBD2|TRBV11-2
CASSFPTSGVPTDTQYF
TGTGCCAGCAGCTTTCCGACTAGCGGGGTCCCAACAGATACGCAGTATTTT
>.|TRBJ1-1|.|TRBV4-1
CASSQTEQADTEAFF
TGCGCCAGCAGCCAGACAGAACAGGCGGACACTGAAGCTTTCTTT
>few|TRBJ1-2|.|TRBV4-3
CASSQDRTGPYGYTF
TGCGCCAGCAGCCAAGACCGCACAGGGCCCTATGGCTACACCTTC
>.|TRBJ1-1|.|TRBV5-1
CASSLAAGFDEAFF
TGCGCCAGCAGCTTGGCCGCAGGATTCGATGAAGCTTTCTTT
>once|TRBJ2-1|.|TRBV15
CATSIPGIKNEQFF
TGTGCCACCAGCATTCCGGGGATAAAAAATGAGCAGTTCTTC
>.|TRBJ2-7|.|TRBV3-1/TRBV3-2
CASSPGLDGYEQYF
TGTGCCAGCAGCCCCGGCCTGGACGGCTACGAGCAGTACTTC
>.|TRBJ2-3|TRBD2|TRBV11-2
CASSLAGASGALSTDTQYF
TGTGCCAGCAGCTTAGCGGGGGCTAGCGGGGCCCTTAGCACAGATACGCAGTATTTT
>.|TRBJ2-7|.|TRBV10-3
CAISESGYEQYF
TGTGCCATCAGTGAGTCGGGGTACGAGCAGTACTTC
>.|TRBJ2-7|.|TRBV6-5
CASSYSRGHEQYF
TGTGCCAGCAGTTACTCCAGGGGCCACGAGCAGTACTTC
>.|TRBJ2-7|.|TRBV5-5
CASSPQGKVYYF
TGTGCCAGCAGCCCCCAGGGGAAGGTGTATTACTTC
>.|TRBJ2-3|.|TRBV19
CASRDGDPFRGTDTQYF
TGTGCCAGTAGGGACGGTGACCCCTTCAGAGGCACAGATACGCAGTATTTT
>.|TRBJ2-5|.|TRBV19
CASSQGQETQYF
TGTGCCAGTAGCCAGGGCCAAGAGACCCAGTACTTC
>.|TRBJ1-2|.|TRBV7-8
CASSLGGRLNGYTF
TGTGCCAGCAGCTTGGGAGGACGGCTCAATGGCTACACCTTC
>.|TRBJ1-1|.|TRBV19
CATKRGAGDTEAFF
TGTGCCACTAAAAGGGGGGCAGGAGACACTGAAGCTTTCTTT
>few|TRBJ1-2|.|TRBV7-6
CASSPHWTDADYGYTF
TGTGCCAGCAGCCCCCACTGGACAGATGCGGACTATGGCTACACCTTC
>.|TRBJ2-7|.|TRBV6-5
CASSYTGATYEQYF
TGTGCCAGCAGTTACACCGGGGCCACCTACGAGCAGTACTTC
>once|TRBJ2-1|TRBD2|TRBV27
CASSMRGGLGEQFF
TGTGCCAGCAGTATGCGGGGGGGCCTGGGCGAGCAGTTCTTC
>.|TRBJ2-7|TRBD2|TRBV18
CASSQGTSDEQYF
TGTGCCAGCTCACAAGGGACTAGCGACGAGCAGTACTTC
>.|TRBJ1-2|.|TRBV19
CASSMELRGNYGYTF
TGTGCCAGTAGTATGGAGCTAAGGGGAAACTATGGCTACACCTTC
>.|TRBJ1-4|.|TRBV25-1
CASSDPGLTEKLFF
TGTGCCAGCAGTGATCCGGGCCTAACTGAAAAACTGTTTTTT
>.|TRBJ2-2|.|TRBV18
CASSPSSNTGELFF
TGTGCCAGCTCACCAAGTTCTAACACCGGGGAGCTGTTTTTT
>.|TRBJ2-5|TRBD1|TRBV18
CASTSDRGSETQYF
TGTGCCAGCACATCTGACAGGGGATCGGAGACCCAGTACTTC
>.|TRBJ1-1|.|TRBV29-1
CSVERARLDTEAFF
TGCAGCGTTGAAAGGGCTCGACTAGACACTGAAGCTTTCTTT
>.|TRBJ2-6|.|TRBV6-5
CASSYSKGGVLTF
TGTGCCAGCAGTTACTCGAAGGGTGGAGTCCTGACTTTC